A selection of T cell receptor beta chains follows, all from one sample in a study of T-cell reconstitution after alpha-beta-depleted transplantation in children. Each CDR3 protein gets one entry after TCRdb re-called the PCR reads with MiXCR. The table lists fewer than 1 million distinct CDR3 sequences, around 15% of them singletons. This specimen consisted of PBMCs, mostly from graft donor cells, obtained 360 days after TCRalphabeta/CD19-depleted stem cell transplant. These receptors all come from a male patient younger than 18 who had a stem cell transplant for acute lymphoblastic leukemia, so the T cells may come from the graft donor. Both conserved end residues are part of each CDR3. A D gene is named only where the DNA matches it firmly. Size is stated for part of the rows, as once, few or many counts, or as a class when the clone is expanded.

V	D	J	size	DNA	CDR3
TRBV7-9	TRBD1	TRBJ2-7	-	TGTGCCAGCAGCCCACAGGGACAGGCCTACGAGCAGTACTTC	CASSPQGQAYEQYF
TRBV27	TRBD2	TRBJ2-6	-	TGTGCCAGCAGGAGCGGGAGGGAGAGCTCTGGGGCCAACGTCCTGACTTTC	CASRSGRESSGANVLTF
TRBV5-1	-	TRBJ2-1	-	TGCGCCAGCAGCTTGGCGCCCTTCGGGAGCGCCTACAATGAGCAGTTCTTC	CASSLAPFGSAYNEQFF
TRBV27	-	TRBJ2-3	many	TGTGCCAGCTTGGACTATGGGGGATCAGAAGATACGCAGTATTTT	CASLDYGGSEDTQYF
TRBV12-3/TRBV12-4	TRBD2	TRBJ2-2	many	TGTGCCAGCACCCTTTTGCCGGGGCTAGCGGGCACCGGGGAGCTGTTTTTT	CASTLLPGLAGTGELFF
TRBV6-1	TRBD1	TRBJ2-1	-	TGTGCCAGCGCCCCCGGCCGGGACAGGTCCTACAATGAGCAGTTCTTC	CASAPGRDRSYNEQFF
TRBV29-1	-	TRBJ2-3	many	TGCAGCGTTGGTACACCTACAGATACGCAGTATTTT	CSVGTPTDTQYF
TRBV12-3/TRBV12-4	TRBD1	TRBJ1-2	few	TGTGCCAGCAGCGGGACAGCAGGTGGCTACACCTTC	CASSGTAGGYTF
TRBV20-1	-	TRBJ1-1	-	TGCAGTGCGCGGTCGGGAGGGCGGGGGGCTTTCTTT	CSARSGGRGAFF
TRBV6-5	TRBD1	TRBJ2-1	-	TGTGCCAGCAGTTACCTGACAGGGGGCTATACTGAGCAGTTCTTC	CASSYLTGGYTEQFF
TRBV5-1	-	TRBJ1-1	few	TGCGCCAGCAGCTTGGATCGGGCTCAGGGGCGGTATGAAGCTTTCTTT	CASSLDRAQGRYEAFF
TRBV12-3/TRBV12-4	TRBD1	TRBJ2-1	-	TGTGCCAGCAGGGATACAGGGGTCGATGAGCAGTTCTTC	CASRDTGVDEQFF
TRBV12-3/TRBV12-4	TRBD2	TRBJ2-1	few	TGTGCCAGCAGTCCTCGGTCGACTAGCGGGTGGGGGGGGCAGTTCTTC	CASSPRSTSGWGGQFF
TRBV6-1	-	TRBJ2-2	few	TGTGCCAGCACCCAGTCCCCTTCGAACACCGGGGAGCTGTTTTTT	CASTQSPSNTGELFF
TRBV5-1	-	TRBJ1-2	many	TGCGCCAGCAGTCAGCAGGGCTCCACTTCTATCTACGGCTACACCTTC	CASSQQGSTSIYGYTF
TRBV5-6	TRBD2	TRBJ2-7	many	TGTGCCAGCAGCTTCCTCAGCGGGGCCTCCTACGAGCAGTACTTC	CASSFLSGASYEQYF
TRBV12-3/TRBV12-4	TRBD1	TRBJ1-1	many	TGTGCCAGCAGTCCCGGACAGGGAGGTACTGAAGCTTTCTTT	CASSPGQGGTEAFF
TRBV7-3	-	TRBJ1-5	-	TGTGCCAGCAGCTTTCTAGACGGACAGCCCCAGCATTTT	CASSFLDGQPQHF
TRBV12-3/TRBV12-4	TRBD2	TRBJ2-1	-	TGTGCCAGCAGTTTCGACGGGACTAGTTATGGGTGTGAGCAGTTCTTC	CASSFDGTSYGCEQFF
TRBV7-9	TRBD1	TRBJ2-7	-	TGTGCCAGCAGCTCCTGGACAGGGAAAGCCTACGAGCAGTACTTC	CASSSWTGKAYEQYF
TRBV29-1	-	TRBJ2-7	few	TGCAGCCCCGAACTGGGGGTGATTGAGCAGTACTTC	CSPELGVIEQYF
TRBV4-1	TRBD1	TRBJ1-4	-	TGCGCCAGCAGCCGAGACAGGGAACACTTGGCAACTAATGAAAAACTGTTTTTT	CASSRDREHLATNEKLFF
TRBV6-1	-	TRBJ2-6	-	TGTGCCAGCAGGGGACACTACGGAGGATCTGGGGCCAACGTCCTGACTTTC	CASRGHYGGSGANVLTF
TRBV12-3/TRBV12-4	-	TRBJ1-1	-	TGTGCCAGCAGAGAGGAGCATAACACTGAAGCTTTCTTT	CASREEHNTEAFF
TRBV29-1	TRBD2	TRBJ2-1	few	TGCAGCGTCTTAGCGGGGGCGAACAATGAGCAGTTCTTC	CSVLAGANNEQFF
TRBV5-1	-	TRBJ2-1	few	TGCGCCAGCAGCTTGCGGGGGCTTAATGAGCAGTTCTTC	CASSLRGLNEQFF
TRBV7-2	-	TRBJ2-3	many	TGTGCCAGCAGCCTCTACCGCGAGGGCACAGATACGCAGTATTTT	CASSLYREGTDTQYF
TRBV7-9	TRBD2	TRBJ2-7	few	TGTGCCAGCAGCTTAGGTATATGGGAGGGCAGTAACTACGAGCAGTACTTC	CASSLGIWEGSNYEQYF
TRBV27	-	TRBJ2-2	-	TGTGCCAGCACCTGGGGGGAGCCCGTACAGGTCGACTGGAGGACCGGGGAGCTGTTTTTT	CASTWGEPVQVDWRTGELFF
TRBV24-1	-	TRBJ2-1	few	TGTGCCACCAGTGACCAGCGGGCTAGCTCCTACAATGAGCAGTTCTTC	CATSDQRASSYNEQFF
TRBV20-1	TRBD2	TRBJ2-3	few	TGCAGTGTTCGGGGGGGCGGGAGTAGCACAGATACGCAGTATTTT	CSVRGGGSSTDTQYF
TRBV5-1	TRBD1	TRBJ1-2	-	TGCGCCAGCAGCTTGCACAGGGGGGATGGCTACACCTTC	CASSLHRGDGYTF
TRBV5-1	TRBD2	TRBJ2-3	-	TGCGCCAGCCGGAGGGGACTAGCGGGAGTGGGCAGCACAGATACGCAGTATTTT	CASRRGLAGVGSTDTQYF
TRBV12-3/TRBV12-4	-	TRBJ1-2	few	TGTGCCAGCAGTGCCCAGGGTCCGCTGGGTGGCTACACCTTC	CASSAQGPLGGYTF
TRBV18	TRBD1	TRBJ2-7	-	TGTGCCAGCTCACATAGTCCCGGGACAGGGGAGTACGAGCAGTACTTC	CASSHSPGTGEYEQYF
TRBV27	-	TRBJ2-7	few	TGTGCCAGCAGTTCTCGAGGCCGCGAGCAGTACTTC	CASSSRGREQYF
TRBV29-1	TRBD1	TRBJ2-7	few	TGCAGCGTAGAAAAACCGGGACAGGCCTCCTACGAGCAGTACTTC	CSVEKPGQASYEQYF
TRBV5-1	TRBD2	TRBJ2-7	-	TGCGCCAGCCAGCTAGCGGGAAGCTCCTACGAGCAGTACTTC	CASQLAGSSYEQYF
TRBV5-1	-	TRBJ1-1	-	TGCGCCAGCAGCTTGGTATTGGAGGCGAGGAACACTGAAGCTTTCTTT	CASSLVLEARNTEAFF
TRBV7-8	-	TRBJ2-2	-	TGTGCCAGCAGCTTAGCGGTTAGCGGGAACACCGGGGAGCTGTTTTTT	CASSLAVSGNTGELFF
TRBV5-8	-	TRBJ2-7	many	TGTGCCAGCAGCTTGGAAGCACTGTCCTACGAGCAGTACTTC	CASSLEALSYEQYF
TRBV7-3	TRBD1	TRBJ2-3	-	TGTGCCAGCAGCTTAATTGCAGGGGGAGATACGCAGTATTTT	CASSLIAGGDTQYF
TRBV10-3	-	TRBJ1-2	few	TGTGCCATCAGTGACCGGTGGCAGGATAACTATGGCTACACCTTC	CAISDRWQDNYGYTF
TRBV6-1	-	TRBJ2-3	-	TGTGCTACAAAGTGGAGGGGTGGGTTAGATACGCAGTATTTT	CATKWRGGLDTQYF
TRBV5-1	-	TRBJ2-7	many	TGCGCCAGCAGCTCACGGCCCTTGGACAGATTCTCCTACGAGCAGTACTTC	CASSSRPLDRFSYEQYF
TRBV12-3/TRBV12-4	TRBD1	TRBJ2-1	few	TGTGCCAGCAGTGGGACAGGGGGCGCGGTATACAATGAGCAGTTCTTC	CASSGTGGAVYNEQFF
TRBV7-2	-	TRBJ1-1	-	TGTGCCAGCAGCCTACCAGGGTTGAGCACTGAAGCTTTCTTT	CASSLPGLSTEAFF
TRBV7-3	-	TRBJ2-1	many	TGTGCCAGCAGCTTGGGGGCCGGGAGCTACAATGAGCAGTTCTTC	CASSLGAGSYNEQFF
TRBV27	-	TRBJ2-2	many	TGTGCCAGCAGTTTCCCGCTATACCAGATCCCTAGCGTAGACACCGGGGAGCTGTTTTTT	CASSFPLYQIPSVDTGELFF
TRBV12-3/TRBV12-4	-	TRBJ2-6	-	TGTGCCAGCACCGGGACTGGGGCCAACGTCCTGACTTTC	CASTGTGANVLTF
TRBV5-1	TRBD2	TRBJ2-2	few	TGCGCCAGCAGCTTGGGACTAGCGGGAGGCACCGGGGAGCTGTTTTTT	CASSLGLAGGTGELFF
TRBV7-8	-	TRBJ1-6	-	TGTGCCAGCCTACGGCAGGATAATTCACCCCTCCACTTT	CASLRQDNSPLHF